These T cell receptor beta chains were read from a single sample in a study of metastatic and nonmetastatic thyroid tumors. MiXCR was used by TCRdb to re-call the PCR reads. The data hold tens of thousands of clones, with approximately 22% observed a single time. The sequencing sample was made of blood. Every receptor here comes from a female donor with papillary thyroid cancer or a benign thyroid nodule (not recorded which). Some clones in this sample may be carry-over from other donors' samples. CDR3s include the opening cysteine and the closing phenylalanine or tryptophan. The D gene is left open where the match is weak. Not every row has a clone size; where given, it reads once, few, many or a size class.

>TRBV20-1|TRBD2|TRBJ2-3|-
TGCAGTGGAGAGGGCAGCGGGGGTATGACAGATACGCAGTATTTT
CSGEGSGGMTDTQYF
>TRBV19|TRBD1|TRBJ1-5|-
TGTGCCAGTAGTCTGGGACAGAAATATAGCAATCAGACCCAACATTTT
CASSLGQKYSNQTQHF
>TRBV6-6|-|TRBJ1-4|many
TGTGCCAGCAGTTACAGGGGCTCGGATGAAAAACTGTTTTTT
CASSYRGSDEKLFF
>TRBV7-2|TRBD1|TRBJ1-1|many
TGTGCCAGCAGCGACGGGACAGCGAACACTGAAGCTTTCTTT
CASSDGTANTEAFF
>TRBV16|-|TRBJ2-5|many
TGTGCCAGCAGCCAATCGAAACAGGGCGATGAGACCCAGTACTTC
CASSQSKQGDETQYF
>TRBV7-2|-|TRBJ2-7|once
TGTGCCAGCAGCTTAGGAGCAGTCTACGAGCAGTACTTC
CASSLGAVYEQYF
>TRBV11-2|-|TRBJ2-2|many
TGTGCCAGCAACCCGACCGGGGTGAACACCGGGGAGCTGTTTTTT
CASNPTGVNTGELFF
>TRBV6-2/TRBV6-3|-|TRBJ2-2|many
TGTGCCAGCAGTTACAATGCGAGGGAGCTGTTTTTT
CASSYNARELFF
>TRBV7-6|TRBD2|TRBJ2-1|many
TGTGCCAGCAGACTTAGCGGGAGTTCTTATGAGCAGTTCTTC
CASRLSGSSYEQFF
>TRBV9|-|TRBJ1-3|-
TGTGCCAGCAGCGTAGGAGTCGGGAGCTCTGGAAACACCATATATTTT
CASSVGVGSSGNTIYF
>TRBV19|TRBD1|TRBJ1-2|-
TGTGCCAGTAAAAGACAGGGCTACAACTATGGCTACACCTTC
CASKRQGYNYGYTF
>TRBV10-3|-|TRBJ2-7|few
TGTGCCACCTTGACAGTTACCTACGAGCAGTACTTC
CATLTVTYEQYF
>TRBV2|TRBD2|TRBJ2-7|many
TGTGCCAGCAGTGAATTTCGAGCGGGAGGGCCTTCCGAGCAGTACTTC
CASSEFRAGGPSEQYF
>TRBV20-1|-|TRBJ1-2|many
TGCAGTTTTGAGGAGAACTATGGCTACACCTTC
CSFEENYGYTF
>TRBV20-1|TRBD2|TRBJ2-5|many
TGCAGTGCTAGTGGGCTAGCGGGGCCTGTGGCCCAGTACTTC
CSASGLAGPVAQYF
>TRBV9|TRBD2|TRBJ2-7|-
TGTGCCAGCAGCCCCAAGCGGGAGGGTTACGAGCAGTACTTC
CASSPKREGYEQYF
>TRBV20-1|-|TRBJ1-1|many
TGCAGTGCTAGAAATCGACAGAGATTGAACACTGAAGCTTTCTTT
CSARNRQRLNTEAFF
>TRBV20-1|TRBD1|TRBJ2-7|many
TGCAGTGCCAGGACAGGGGCCCTTCGCCTTTCCTACGAGCAGTACTTC
CSARTGALRLSYEQYF
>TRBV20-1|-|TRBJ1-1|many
TGCAGTGCTAGGATGGACCGGCACGGTGAAGCTTTCTTT
CSARMDRHGEAFF
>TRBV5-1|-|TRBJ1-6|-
TGCGCCAGCAGCTCAACAGGGTTCGGTAATTCACCCCTCCACTTT
CASSSTGFGNSPLHF
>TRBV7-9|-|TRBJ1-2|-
TGTGCCAGCAGCCCAGTTGGGTGGGCCTATGGCTACACCTTC
CASSPVGWAYGYTF
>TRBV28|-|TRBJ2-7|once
TGTGCCTCGGGTACAGCTCCCAGGGAGCAGTACTTC
CASGTAPREQYF
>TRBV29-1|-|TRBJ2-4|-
TGCAGCGTTGGTTATTCGGGACTAGCCAAAAACATTCAGTACTTC
CSVGYSGLAKNIQYF
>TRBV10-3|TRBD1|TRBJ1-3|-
TGTGCCATCAGTGGGACAGGGAACGGAAACACCATATATTTT
CAISGTGNGNTIYF
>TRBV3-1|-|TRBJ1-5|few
TGTGCCAGCAGCCAAGATATCTTCAGGGAGGGCAATCAGCCCCAGCATTTT
CASSQDIFREGNQPQHF
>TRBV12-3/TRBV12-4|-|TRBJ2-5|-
TGTGCCAGCAGTTTAATCGGTTTCAGCGAGGGGGAGACCCAGTACTTC
CASSLIGFSEGETQYF
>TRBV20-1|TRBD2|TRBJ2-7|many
TGCAGTGCTAGACTAGCGGTCTACGAGCAGTACTTC
CSARLAVYEQYF
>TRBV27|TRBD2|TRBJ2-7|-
TGTGCCAGCAGTACGATAGCGGGAGGGTCCTACGAGCAGTACTTC
CASSTIAGGSYEQYF
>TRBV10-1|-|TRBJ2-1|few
TGCGCCAGCAGTGAGTCACGGGGGGCTGGGAACTACAATGAGCAGTTCTTC
CASSESRGAGNYNEQFF
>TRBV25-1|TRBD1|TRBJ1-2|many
TGTGCCAGCAGCGGGACAGGGTTTGTCGGTGGCTACACCTTC
CASSGTGFVGGYTF
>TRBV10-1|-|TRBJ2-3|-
TGCGCCAGCAGTGAAGAAGGGCTAGCAACTCTGTATTTT
CASSEEGLATLYF
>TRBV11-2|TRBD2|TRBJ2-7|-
TGTGCCAGCAGCCCAGGGGTGACTAGCGTTACATCCTACGAGCAGTACTTC
CASSPGVTSVTSYEQYF
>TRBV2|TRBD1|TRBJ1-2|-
TGTGCCAGCAGAGGACAGGTCGCTAACTATGGCTACACCTTC
CASRGQVANYGYTF
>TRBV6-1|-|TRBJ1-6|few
TGTGCCAGCAGTACGACCGGGACGGTAAATTCACCCCTCCACTTT
CASSTTGTVNSPLHF
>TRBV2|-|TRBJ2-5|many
TGTGCCAGCACCCTAGATGAGACCCAGTACTTC
CASTLDETQYF
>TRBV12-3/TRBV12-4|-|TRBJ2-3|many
TGTGCCAGCAGTTTTTTTCCCGATACGCAGTATTTT
CASSFFPDTQYF
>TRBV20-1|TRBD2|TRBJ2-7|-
TGCAGTGCTACGGACAAGACGGTGGTAGCGGGTAATCGCTACGAGCAGCACTTC
CSATDKTVVAGNRYEQHF
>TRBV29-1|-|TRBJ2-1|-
TGCAGCGTTTCCGAGGGGGATGCCTACAATGAGCAGTTCTTC
CSVSEGDAYNEQFF
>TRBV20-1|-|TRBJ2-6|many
TGCAGTGCTAACGGGGAGGGGGACTCTGGGGCCAACGTCCTGACTTTC
CSANGEGDSGANVLTF
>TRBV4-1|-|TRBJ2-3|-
TGCGCCAGCAGCCAAGTTTTGGCGGGAAGGGTTCCGCCTCGGAAAACAGATACGCAGTATTTT
CASSQVLAGRVPPRKTDTQYF